This T cell receptor beta chain was profiled in a study of T cell responses to AZD1222 COVID-19 vaccine. Study summary: Analyses pooled second doses at about 4 or about 12 weeks.

Concerning this clone: Its target is unknown.

V lost 2 bases and J lost 7, with 6 bases in between. This CDR3 is 12 amino acids long. Germline V gives CDR1 KGHSH, CDR2 LQKENI. The method was immunoSEQ multiplex PCR; TCRdb's version includes in-frame clones alone and lacks a portion of them. The sample contains 35,000 to 55,000 clones, around 80% of which appear only once. Broader study findings: Donors were mostly white British, more females; clonal diversity possibly underestimated. Spike regions recognized by vaccine-associated CD4 TCRs spanned the protein, led by 160-218 and 743-854. Only a handful of AZD1222 recipients tested seropositive at baseline.

The rearrangement joins TRBV18 to TRBJ1-3; no firm D call. The clonotype originates from an adult in good health. Source: peripheral blood, taken on day 0 of AZD1222 vaccination. DNA for the CDR3: TGTGCCAGCTCACCAGATGGGAACACCATATATTTT. Amino acids: CASSPDGNTIYF.